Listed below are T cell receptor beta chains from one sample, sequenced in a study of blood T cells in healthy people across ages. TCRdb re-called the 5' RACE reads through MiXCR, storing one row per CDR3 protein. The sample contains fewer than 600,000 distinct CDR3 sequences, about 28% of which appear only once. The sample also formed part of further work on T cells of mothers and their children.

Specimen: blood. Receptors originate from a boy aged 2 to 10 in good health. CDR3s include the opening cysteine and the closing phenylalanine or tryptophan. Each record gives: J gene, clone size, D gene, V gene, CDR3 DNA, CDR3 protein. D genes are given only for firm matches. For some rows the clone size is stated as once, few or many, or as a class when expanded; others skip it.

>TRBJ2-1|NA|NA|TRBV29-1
TGCAGCGTTGAAGAGGGACACAATGAGCAGTTCTTC
CSVEEGHNEQFF
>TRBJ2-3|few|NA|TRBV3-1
TGTGCCAGCAGCCAAGCTTCCTACCCCGGGACCGACACAGATACGCAGTATTTT
CASSQASYPGTDTDTQYF
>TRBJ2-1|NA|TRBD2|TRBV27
TGTGCCAGCGGGAGGGATGAGGGTTTCTACAATGAGCAGTTCTTC
CASGRDEGFYNEQFF
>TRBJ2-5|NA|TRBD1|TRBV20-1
TGCAGTGCTAGGGGACAGGGAAGAGAGACCCAGTACTTC
CSARGQGRETQYF
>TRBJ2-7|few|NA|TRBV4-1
TGCGCCAGCAGCCGATTTGTACGGGGCAACGAGCAGTACTTC
CASSRFVRGNEQYF
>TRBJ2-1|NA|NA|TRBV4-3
TGCGCCAGCAGCCAAGACACGAGGGAATCTTACAATGAGCAGTTCTTC
CASSQDTRESYNEQFF
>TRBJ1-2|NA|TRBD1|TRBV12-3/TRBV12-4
TGTGCCAGCAGCCCCGGGACAGGGGGCGAAAAAGGCTACACCTTC
CASSPGTGGEKGYTF
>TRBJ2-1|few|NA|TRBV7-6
TGTGCCAGCAGCTTAGCGGGGGACTACAATGAGCAGTTCTTC
CASSLAGDYNEQFF
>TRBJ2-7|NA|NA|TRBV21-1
TGTGCCAGCAGCAACGGCGTGGGAGGGACCTACGAGCAGTACTTC
CASSNGVGGTYEQYF
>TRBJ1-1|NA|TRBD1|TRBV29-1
TGCAGCGTTGCCGGGACAGTGAACACTGAAGCTTTCTTT
CSVAGTVNTEAFF
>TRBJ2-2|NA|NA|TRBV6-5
TGTGCCAGCAGTTACGCAGGGTATGGCACCGGGGAGCTGTTTTTT
CASSYAGYGTGELFF
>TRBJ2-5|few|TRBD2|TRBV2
TGTGCCAGCAGTTCCGGGACTAGCGGGGCCAAGACCCAGTACTTC
CASSSGTSGAKTQYF
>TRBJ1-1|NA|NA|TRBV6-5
TGTGCCAGCAGTTACTCGATAATTGATTTGTTGAACAGAGAGAACACTGAAGCTTTCTTT
CASSYSIIDLLNRENTEAFF
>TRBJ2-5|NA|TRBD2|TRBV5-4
TGTGCCAGCAGCCCGACTAGCGGGGCTAGGGAGACCCAGTACTTC
CASSPTSGARETQYF
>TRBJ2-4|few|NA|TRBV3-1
TGTGCCAGCAGCCAAGATGGGCCCGATACGATTCAGTACTTC
CASSQDGPDTIQYF
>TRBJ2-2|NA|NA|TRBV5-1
TGCGCCAGCAGCTTGGGGGTGACTATTGAACAGGAGCTGTTTTTT
CASSLGVTIEQELFF
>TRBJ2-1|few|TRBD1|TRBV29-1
TGCAGCGCCCCCCGGGACAGGGTATACGATGAGCAGTTCTTC
CSAPRDRVYDEQFF
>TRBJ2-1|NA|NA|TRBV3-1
TGTGCCAGCAGCCAAGGGGTAGGGTCCTACAATGAGCAGTTCTTC
CASSQGVGSYNEQFF
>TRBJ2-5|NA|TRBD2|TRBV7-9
TGTGCCAGCAGCCAGGGTCGATCGACTAGCGGGAGGCCGGGGGAGACCCAGTACTTC
CASSQGRSTSGRPGETQYF
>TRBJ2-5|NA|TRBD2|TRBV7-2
TGTGCCAGCAGCTCTGGACTAGCGGATGTCGAGACCCAGTACTTC
CASSSGLADVETQYF
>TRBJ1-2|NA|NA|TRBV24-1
TGTGCCACCAGTGACCCCGTTTATGGCTACACCTTC
CATSDPVYGYTF
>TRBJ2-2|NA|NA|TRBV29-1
TGCAGCGGCAGCACGGCCGGGACAAGGAACACCGGGGAGCTGTTTTTT
CSGSTAGTRNTGELFF
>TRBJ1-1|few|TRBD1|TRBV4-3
TGCGCCAGCAGCACCGGGACAGGGGGCCGGAACACTGAAGCTTTCTTT
CASSTGTGGRNTEAFF
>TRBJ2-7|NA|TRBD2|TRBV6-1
TGTGCCAGCAGTGAAAAGACTAGCGGGGGCCTCTACGAGCAGTACTTC
CASSEKTSGGLYEQYF
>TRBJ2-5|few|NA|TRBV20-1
TGCAGTGCTCCGTCCTGGGACCGGATAATGGTGACATTC
CSAPSWDRIMVTF
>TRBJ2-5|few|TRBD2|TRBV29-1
TGCAGCGGGGATAGCGGGAGGGGAGGAGAGACCCAGTACTTC
CSGDSGRGGETQYF
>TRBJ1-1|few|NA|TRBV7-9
TGTGCCAGCAGCTCCTGGACGTGGATGAACACTGAAGCTTTCTTT
CASSSWTWMNTEAFF
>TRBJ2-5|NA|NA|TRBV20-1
TGCAGTGCTGCCCGTCTTTACCCTCCAGGGGAGACCCAGTACTTC
CSAARLYPPGETQYF
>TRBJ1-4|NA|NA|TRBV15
TGTGCCACCAGCAGAGAAAATGATGAAAAACTGTTTTTT
CATSRENDEKLFF